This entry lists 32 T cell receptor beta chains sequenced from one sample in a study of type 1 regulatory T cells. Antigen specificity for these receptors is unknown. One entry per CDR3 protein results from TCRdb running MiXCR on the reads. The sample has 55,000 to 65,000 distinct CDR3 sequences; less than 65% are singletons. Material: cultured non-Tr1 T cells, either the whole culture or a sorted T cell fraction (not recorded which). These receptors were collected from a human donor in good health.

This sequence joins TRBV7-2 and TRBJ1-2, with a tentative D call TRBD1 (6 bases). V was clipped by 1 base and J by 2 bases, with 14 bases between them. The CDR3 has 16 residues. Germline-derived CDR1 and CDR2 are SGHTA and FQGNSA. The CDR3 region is CASSLGGGGTNYGYTF. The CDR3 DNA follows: TGTGCCAGCAGCTTAGGTGGTGGGGGCACAAACTATGGCTACACCTTC.

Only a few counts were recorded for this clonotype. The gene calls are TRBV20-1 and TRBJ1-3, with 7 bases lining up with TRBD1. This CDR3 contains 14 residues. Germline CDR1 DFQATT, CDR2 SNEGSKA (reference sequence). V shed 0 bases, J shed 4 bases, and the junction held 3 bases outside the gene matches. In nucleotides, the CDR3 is TGCAGTGCTAGAGACCCGACAGGGGGAAACACCATATATTTT. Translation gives CSARDPTGGNTIYF.

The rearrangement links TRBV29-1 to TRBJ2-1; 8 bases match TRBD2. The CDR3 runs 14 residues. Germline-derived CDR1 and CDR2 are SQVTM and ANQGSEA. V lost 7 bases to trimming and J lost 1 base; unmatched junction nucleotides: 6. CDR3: CSGLGLGSYNEQFF. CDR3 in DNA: TGCAGCGGACTGGGACTAGGGTCCTACAATGAGCAGTTCTTC.

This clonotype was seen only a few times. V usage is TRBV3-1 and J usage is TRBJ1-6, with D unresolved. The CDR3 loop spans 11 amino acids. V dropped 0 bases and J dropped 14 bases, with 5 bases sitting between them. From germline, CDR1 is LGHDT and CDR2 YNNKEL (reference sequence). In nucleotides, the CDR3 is TGTGCCAGCAGCCAAGAGGAAACCCTCCACTTT. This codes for CASSQEETLHF.

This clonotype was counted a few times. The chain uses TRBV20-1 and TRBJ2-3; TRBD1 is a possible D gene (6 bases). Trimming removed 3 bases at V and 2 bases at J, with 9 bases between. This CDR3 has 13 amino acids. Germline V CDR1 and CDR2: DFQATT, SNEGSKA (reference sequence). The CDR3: CSASGDTTDTQYF. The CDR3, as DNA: TGCAGTGCTAGTGGGGACACCACAGATACGCAGTATTTT.

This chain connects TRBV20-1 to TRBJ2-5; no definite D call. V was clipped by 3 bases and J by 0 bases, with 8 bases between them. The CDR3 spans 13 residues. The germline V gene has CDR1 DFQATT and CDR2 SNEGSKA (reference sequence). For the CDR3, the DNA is TGCAGTGCTAGGTTTCCGAACCAAGAGACCCAGTACTTC. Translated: CSARFPNQETQYF.

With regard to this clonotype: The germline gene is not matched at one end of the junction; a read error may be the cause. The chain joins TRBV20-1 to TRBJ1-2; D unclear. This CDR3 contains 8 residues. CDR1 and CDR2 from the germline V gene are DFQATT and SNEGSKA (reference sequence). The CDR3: CSASGYTF. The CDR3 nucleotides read TGCAGTGCTAGCGGCTACACCTTT.

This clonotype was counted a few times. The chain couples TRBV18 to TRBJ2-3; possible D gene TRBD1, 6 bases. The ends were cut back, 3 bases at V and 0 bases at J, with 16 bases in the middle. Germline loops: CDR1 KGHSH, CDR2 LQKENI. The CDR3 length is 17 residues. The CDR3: CASSPRRDTTSTDTQYF. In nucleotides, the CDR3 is TGTGCCAGCTCACCTCGCCGGGACACGACTAGCACAGATACGCAGTATTTT.

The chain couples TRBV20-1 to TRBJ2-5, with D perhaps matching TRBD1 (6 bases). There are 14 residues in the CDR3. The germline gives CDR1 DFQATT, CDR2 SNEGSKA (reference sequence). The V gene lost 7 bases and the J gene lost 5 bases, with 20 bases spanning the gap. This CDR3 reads CSVWGTTDRETQYF. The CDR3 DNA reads TGCAGTGTATGGGGGACAACCGACCGGGAGACCCAGTACTTC.

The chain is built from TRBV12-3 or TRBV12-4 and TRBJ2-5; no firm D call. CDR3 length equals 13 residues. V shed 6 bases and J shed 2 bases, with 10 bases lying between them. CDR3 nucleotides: TGTGCCAGCAGGCCCACCGTACAAGAGACCCAGTACTTC. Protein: CASRPTVQETQYF.

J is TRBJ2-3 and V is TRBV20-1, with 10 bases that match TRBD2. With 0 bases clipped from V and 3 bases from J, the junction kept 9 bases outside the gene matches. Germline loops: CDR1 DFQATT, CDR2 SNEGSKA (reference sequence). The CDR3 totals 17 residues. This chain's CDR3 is CSARDPEREGRTDTQYF. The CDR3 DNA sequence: TGCAGTGCTAGAGATCCCGAGCGGGAGGGCCGAACAGATACGCAGTATTTT.

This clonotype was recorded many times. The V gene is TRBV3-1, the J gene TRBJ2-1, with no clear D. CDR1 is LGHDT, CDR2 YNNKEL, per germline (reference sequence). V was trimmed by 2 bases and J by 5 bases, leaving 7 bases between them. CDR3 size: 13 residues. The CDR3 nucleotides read TGTGCCAGCAGCCAAATGCTCGACAATGAGCAGTTCTTC. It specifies CASSQMLDNEQFF.

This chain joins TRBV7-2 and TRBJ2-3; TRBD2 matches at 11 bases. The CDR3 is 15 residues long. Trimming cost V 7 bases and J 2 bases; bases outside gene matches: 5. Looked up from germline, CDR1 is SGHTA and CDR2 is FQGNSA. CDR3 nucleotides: TGTGCCAGCACCGTGGGACTAGCGGTCACAGATACGCAGTATTTT. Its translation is CASTVGLAVTDTQYF.

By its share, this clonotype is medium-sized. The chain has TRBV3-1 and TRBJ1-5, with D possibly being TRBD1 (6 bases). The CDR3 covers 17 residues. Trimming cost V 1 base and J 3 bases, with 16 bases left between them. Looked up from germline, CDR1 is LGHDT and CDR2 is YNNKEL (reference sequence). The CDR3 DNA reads TGTGCCAGCAGCCAAGGGGGGGGCCCCGGAAACAATCAGCCCCAGCATTTT. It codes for CASSQGGGPGNNQPQHF.

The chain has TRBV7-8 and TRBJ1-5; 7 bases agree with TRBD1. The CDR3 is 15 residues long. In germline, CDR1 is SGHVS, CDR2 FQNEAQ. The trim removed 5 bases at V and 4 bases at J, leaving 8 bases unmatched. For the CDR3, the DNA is TGTGCCAGCAGCCCGCGACAGGGAGTGAATCAGCCCCAGCATTTT. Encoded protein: CASSPRQGVNQPQHF.

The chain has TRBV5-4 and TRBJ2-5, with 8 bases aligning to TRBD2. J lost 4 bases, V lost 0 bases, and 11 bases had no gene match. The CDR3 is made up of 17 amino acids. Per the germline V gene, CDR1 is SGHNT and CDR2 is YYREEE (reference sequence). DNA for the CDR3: TGTGCCAGCAGCTTGGGGCCAGCGGGAGTTCGGGGAGAGACCCAGTACTTC. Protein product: CASSLGPAGVRGETQYF.

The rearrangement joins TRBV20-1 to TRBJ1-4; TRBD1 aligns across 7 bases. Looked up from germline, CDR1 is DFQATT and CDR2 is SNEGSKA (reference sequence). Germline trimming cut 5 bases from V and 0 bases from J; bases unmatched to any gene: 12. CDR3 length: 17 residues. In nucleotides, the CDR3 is TGCAGTGCTCCCCGGGACAGCTACCATGCAACTAATGAAAAACTGTTTTTT. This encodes CSAPRDSYHATNEKLFF.

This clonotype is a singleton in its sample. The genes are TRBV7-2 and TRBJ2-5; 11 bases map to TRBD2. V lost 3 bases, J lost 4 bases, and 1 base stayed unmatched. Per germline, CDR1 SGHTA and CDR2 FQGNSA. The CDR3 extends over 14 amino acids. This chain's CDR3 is CASSFSGRGETQYF. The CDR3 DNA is TGTGCCAGCAGCTTTAGCGGGAGGGGAGAGACCCAGTACTTC.

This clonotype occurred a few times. This CDR3 reads CSTRHGQETQYF. CDR3 nucleotide sequence: TGCAGCACCAGACACGGCCAAGAGACCCAGTACTTC. The chain uses TRBV29-1 and TRBJ2-5; D unresolved. V was cut by 8 bases and J by 1 base, with 11 bases left in between. The length of the CDR3 is 12 residues. Germline assignment: CDR1 SQVTM and CDR2 ANQGSEA.

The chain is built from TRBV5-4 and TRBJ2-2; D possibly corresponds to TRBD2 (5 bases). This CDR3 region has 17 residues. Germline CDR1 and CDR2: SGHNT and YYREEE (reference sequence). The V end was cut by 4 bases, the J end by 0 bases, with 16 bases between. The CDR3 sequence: CASSLLERRANTGELFF. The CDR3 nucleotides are TGTGCCAGCAGCCTTCTGGAGCGGCGCGCGAACACCGGGGAGCTGTTTTTT.

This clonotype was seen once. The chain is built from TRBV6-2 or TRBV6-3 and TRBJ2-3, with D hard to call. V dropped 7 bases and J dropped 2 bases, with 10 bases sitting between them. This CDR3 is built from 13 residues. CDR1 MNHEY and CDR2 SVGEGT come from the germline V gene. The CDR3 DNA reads TGTGCCAGCATCGGGCTTCTCACAGATACGCAGTATTTT. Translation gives CASIGLLTDTQYF.

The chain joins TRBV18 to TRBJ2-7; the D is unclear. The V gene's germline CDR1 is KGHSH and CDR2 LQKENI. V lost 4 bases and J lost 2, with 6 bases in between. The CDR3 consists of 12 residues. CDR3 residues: CASSLQPYEQYF. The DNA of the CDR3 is TGTGCCAGCTCACTACAGCCCTACGAGCAGTACTTC.

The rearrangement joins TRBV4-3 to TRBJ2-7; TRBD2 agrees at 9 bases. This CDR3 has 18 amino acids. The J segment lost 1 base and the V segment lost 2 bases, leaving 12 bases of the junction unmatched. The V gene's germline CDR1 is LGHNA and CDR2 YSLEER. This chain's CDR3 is CASSQRVLTSGLSYEQYF. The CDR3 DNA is TGCGCCAGCAGCCAACGAGTTCTTACTAGCGGGCTATCCTACGAGCAGTACTTC.

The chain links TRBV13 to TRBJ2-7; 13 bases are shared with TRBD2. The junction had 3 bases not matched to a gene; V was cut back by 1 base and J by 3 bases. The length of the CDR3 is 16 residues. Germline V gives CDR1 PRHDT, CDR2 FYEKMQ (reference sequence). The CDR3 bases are TGTGCCAGCAGCTTAGAAAGGACTAGCGGGAGCTACGAGCAGTACTTC. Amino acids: CASSLERTSGSYEQYF.

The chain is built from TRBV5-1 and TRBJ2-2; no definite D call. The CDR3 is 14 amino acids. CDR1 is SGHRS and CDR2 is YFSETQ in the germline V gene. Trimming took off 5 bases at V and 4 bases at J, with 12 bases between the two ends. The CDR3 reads CASSMADLTGELFF. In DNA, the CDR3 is TGCGCCAGCAGTATGGCGGATCTCACCGGGGAGCTGTTTTTT.

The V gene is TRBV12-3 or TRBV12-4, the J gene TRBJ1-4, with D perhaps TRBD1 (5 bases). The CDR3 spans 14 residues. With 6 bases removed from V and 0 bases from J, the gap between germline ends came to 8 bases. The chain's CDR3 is CASRRGATNEKLFF. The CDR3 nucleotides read TGTGCCAGCAGAAGGGGAGCAACTAATGAAAAACTGTTTTTT.

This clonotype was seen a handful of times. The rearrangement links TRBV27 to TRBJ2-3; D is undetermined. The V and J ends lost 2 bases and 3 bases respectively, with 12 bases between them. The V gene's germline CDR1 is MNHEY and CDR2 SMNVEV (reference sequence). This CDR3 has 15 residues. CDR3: CASSLGPPGTDTQYF. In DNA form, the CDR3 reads TGTGCCAGCAGTTTAGGCCCCCCCGGAACAGATACGCAGTATTTT.

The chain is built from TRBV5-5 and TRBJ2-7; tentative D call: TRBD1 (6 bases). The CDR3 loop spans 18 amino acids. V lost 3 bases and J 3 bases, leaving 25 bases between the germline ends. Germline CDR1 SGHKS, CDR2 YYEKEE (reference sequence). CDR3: CASSSGLQKRGSCYEQYF. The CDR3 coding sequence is TGTGCCAGCAGCTCTGGTCTACAGAAAAGGGGGAGTTGCTACGAGCAGTACTTC.

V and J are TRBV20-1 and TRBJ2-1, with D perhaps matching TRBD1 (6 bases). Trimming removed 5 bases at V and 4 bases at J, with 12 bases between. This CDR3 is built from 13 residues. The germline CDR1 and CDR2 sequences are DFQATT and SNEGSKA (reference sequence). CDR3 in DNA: TGCAGTGCTTTTGGACAGAATTACAATGAGCAGTTCTTC. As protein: CSAFGQNYNEQFF.

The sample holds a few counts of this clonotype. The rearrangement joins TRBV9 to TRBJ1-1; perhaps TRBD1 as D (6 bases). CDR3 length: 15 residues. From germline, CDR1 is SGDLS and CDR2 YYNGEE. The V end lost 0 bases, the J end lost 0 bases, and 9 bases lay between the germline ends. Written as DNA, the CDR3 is TGTGCCAGCAGCGTAGGAGGACAGATGAACACTGAAGCTTTCTTT. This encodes CASSVGGQMNTEAFF.

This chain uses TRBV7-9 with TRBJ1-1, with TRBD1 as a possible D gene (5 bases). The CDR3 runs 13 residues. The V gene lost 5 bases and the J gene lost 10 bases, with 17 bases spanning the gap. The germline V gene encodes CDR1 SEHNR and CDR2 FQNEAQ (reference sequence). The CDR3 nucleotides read TGTGCCAGCAGCCCGGGGACCTTCAGCGGAGCTTTCTTT. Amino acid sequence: CASSPGTFSGAFF.

The CDR3 coding sequence is TGTGCCAGCACCATACAGGCGAGCTCCTACAATGAGCAGTTCTTC. Its translation: CASTIQASSYNEQFF. The V call is TRBV6-1, the J call TRBJ2-1, with D tentatively TRBD1 (5 bases). Germline CDR1 is MNHNS and CDR2 is SASEGT. V dropped 7 bases and J dropped 0 bases, with 13 bases sitting between them. This CDR3 has 15 amino acids.